Presented here are 14 T cell receptor beta chains from one specimen sequenced in a study of response to subunit inactivated influenza vaccine. Using its own MiXCR run on the RT-PCR reads, TCRdb lists one record per CDR3 protein. The sample carries 650,000 to 850,000 distinct CDR3 sequences, around 13% recorded once. Sample: PBMCs from blood, taken less than 15 days before vaccination. The source is a man aged 50 to 60 who received an inactivated influenza vaccine.

The chain combines TRBV10-3 with TRBJ2-1; no firm D call. This CDR3 comprises 16 residues. With 10 bases removed from V and 4 bases from J, the gap between germline ends came to 23 bases. The germline gives CDR1 ENHRY, CDR2 SYGVKD. The CDR3 DNA reads as TGTGCCACCCGCCCATCCGGGTCCGACCGGTACAATGAGCAGTTCTTC. Translating gives CATRPSGSDRYNEQFF.

The chain uses TRBV20-1 and TRBJ2-1, with a possible D match to TRBD2 (5 bases). Germline values: CDR1 DFQATT, CDR2 SNEGSKA (reference sequence). V was trimmed by 3 bases and J by 3 bases, leaving 18 bases between them. The CDR3 totals 16 residues. The CDR3 DNA reads as TGCAGTGCTAGCGGTAACGGGATTAAAGTCTACAATGAGCAGTTCTTC. It encodes CSASGNGIKVYNEQFF.

This clonotype was seen repeatedly, ten times or more. The rearrangement links TRBV11-2 to TRBJ2-5; TRBD2 matches 9 bases. The CDR3 is 15 residues long. CDR1 and CDR2 (germline): SGHAT, FQNNGV. V gave up 5 bases and J gave up 1 base; unmatched junction bases: 5. The CDR3 region has the DNA TGTGCCAGCAGCCCTGCGGGGGGGGTCCAAGAGACCCAGTACTTC. Its translation: CASSPAGGVQETQYF.

This clonotype appeared many times. The rearrangement links TRBV24-1 to TRBJ2-1; D gene unclear. The CDR3 has 12 residues. V lost 7 bases, J lost 0 bases, and 3 bases lay in between. The germline CDR1 and CDR2 sequences are KGHDR and SFDVKD. The CDR3 DNA reads as TGTGCCACCAGGAGCTCCTACAATGAGCAGTTCTTC. This sequence encodes CATRSSYNEQFF.

This clonotype was counted between two and nine times. This rearrangement joins TRBV6-1 to TRBJ1-1; 9 bases fit TRBD1. The V gene's germline CDR1 is MNHNS and CDR2 SASEGT. V lost 3 bases and J lost 10; bases outside the gene matches: 6. This CDR3 is built from 13 residues. The CDR3 protein is CASSDRGQGAAFF. The CDR3 nucleotides are TGTGCCAGCAGTGACCGGGGACAGGGCGCAGCTTTCTTT.

The chain combines TRBV29-1 with TRBJ2-1; 10 bases map to TRBD2. V lost 7 bases, J lost 9 bases, and 9 bases stayed unmatched. Germline V gene sequence: CDR1 SQVTM, CDR2 ANQGSEA. CDR3 length equals 13 residues. The CDR3 loop reads CSGVRLAGVEQFF. Written as DNA, the CDR3 is TGCAGCGGGGTACGCCTAGCGGGAGTTGAGCAGTTCTTC.

The chain is built from TRBV5-1 and TRBJ2-5, with TRBD1 identical over 9 bases. This CDR3 region has 15 residues. With 3 bases clipped from V and 2 bases from J, the junction kept 5 bases outside the gene matches. Per germline, CDR1 SGHRS and CDR2 YFSETQ. The CDR3 region has the DNA TGCGCCAGCAGCTGGGGGACAGGGAGACAAGAGACCCAGTACTTC. The encoded protein is CASSWGTGRQETQYF.

This clonotype was observed a few times. The chain has TRBV4-1 and TRBJ1-5, with 8 bases fitting TRBD1. CDR3 length equals 18 residues. Losses at the gene ends were 4 bases for V and 7 bases for J; bases not matched to a gene: 18. CDR1 is MGHRA and CDR2 is YSYEKL in the germline V gene. The DNA for the CDR3 is TGCGCCAGCAGCCTAGGACAGGGCCCCAATGTTCGCGGCCAGCCCCAGCATTTT. Translated, it gives CASSLGQGPNVRGQPQHF.

This clonotype was recorded many times. The gene calls are TRBV18 and TRBJ2-5; D ambiguous. This CDR3 contains 13 residues. CDR1 is KGHSH, CDR2 LQKENI, per germline. Trimming stripped 1 base from V and 5 bases from J, with 8 bases between. Here the CDR3 DNA reads TGTGCCAGCTCACCACGTTTGCAGGAGACCCAGTACTTC. Translation: CASSPRLQETQYF. The variable domain in full, completed from reference TRBV18 and TRBJ2-5, reads NAGVMQNPRHLVRRRGQEARLRCSPMKGHSHVYWYRQLPEEGLKFMVYLQKENIIDESGMPKERFSAEFPKEGPSILRIQQVVRGDSAAYFCASSPRLQETQYFGPGTRLLVL.

This clonotype came up a few times. The gene calls are TRBV12-3 or TRBV12-4 and TRBJ2-5; D possibly uses TRBD1 or TRBD2 (6 bases each). CDR3 length: 14 amino acids. The V end was cut by 6 bases, the J end by 7 bases, with 18 bases between. Here the CDR3 reads CASSTTGGGGTQYF. The CDR3 nucleotides are TGTGCCAGCAGCACCACCGGGGGCGGCGGGACCCAGTACTTC.

In this sample, this clonotype turned up a few times. The V and J genes are TRBV7-2 and TRBJ1-1; a possible D gene is TRBD1 (6 bases). This CDR3 spans 13 amino acids. The V end lost 3 bases, the J end lost 6 bases, and 11 bases lay between the germline ends. Looked up from germline, CDR1 is SGHTA and CDR2 is FQGNSA. CDR3 DNA: TGTGCCAGCAGCTTGGACAGAACTTCTGAAGCTTTCTTT. Translation gives CASSLDRTSEAFF.

This clonotype was seen only a few times. V is TRBV5-1 and J is TRBJ2-5; possible D gene TRBD2, 6 bases. There are 14 residues in the CDR3. Germline values: CDR1 SGHRS, CDR2 YFSETQ. Trimming pared 4 bases from V and 2 bases from J, leaving 12 bases between. The CDR3: CASSHGTSQETQYF. The CDR3, as DNA: TGCGCCAGCAGCCACGGGACTTCACAAGAGACCCAGTACTTC.

The V call is TRBV13, the J call TRBJ2-7; no reliable D call. V was shortened by 1 base and J by 6 bases, with 4 bases between the two germline ends. CDR1 and CDR2 from the germline V gene are PRHDT and FYEKMQ (reference sequence). This CDR3 comprises 11 residues. The CDR3 reads CASSLVFEQYF. In nucleotides, the CDR3 is TGTGCCAGCAGCTTAGTGTTCGAGCAGTACTTC.

The rearrangement links TRBV7-9 to TRBJ2-5; D remains unclear. Trimming left V 2 bases short and J 5 bases short, with 6 bases between. Germline V gene sequence: CDR1 SEHNR, CDR2 FQNEAQ (reference sequence). CDR3 length: 12 residues. DNA of the CDR3: TGTGCCAGCAGCTTAAAGAGGGAGACCCAGTACTTC. Protein product: CASSLKRETQYF. Combining the CDR3 with reference TRBV7-9 and TRBJ2-5 gives the whole variable domain DTGVSQNPRHKITKRGQNVTFRCDPISEHNRLYWYRQTLGQGPEFLTYFQNEAQLEKSRLLSDRFSAERPKGSFSTLEIQRTEQGDSAMYLCASSLKRETQYFGPGTRLLVL.